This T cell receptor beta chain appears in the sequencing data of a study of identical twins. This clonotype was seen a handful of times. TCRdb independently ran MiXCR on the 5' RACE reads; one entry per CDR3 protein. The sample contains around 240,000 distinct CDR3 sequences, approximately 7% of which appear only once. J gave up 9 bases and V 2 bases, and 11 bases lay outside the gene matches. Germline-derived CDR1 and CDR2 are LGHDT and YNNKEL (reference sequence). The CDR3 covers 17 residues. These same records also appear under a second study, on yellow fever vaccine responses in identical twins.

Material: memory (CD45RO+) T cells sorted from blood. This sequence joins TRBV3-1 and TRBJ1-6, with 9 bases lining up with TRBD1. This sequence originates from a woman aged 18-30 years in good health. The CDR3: CASSQTPGTGMGSPLHF. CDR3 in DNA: TGTGCCAGCAGCCAAACCCCAGGGACAGGGATGGGTTCACCCCTCCACTTT.